What follows are 31 T cell receptor beta chains derived from one specimen sequenced in a study of T cell changes during pregnancy in multiple sclerosis. Sequenced by immunoSEQ multiplex PCR; TCRdb stores in-frame clones only, minus some. The repertoire has some 76,000 clones, about nine tenths of them found once; the top ten carry 0.25% to 0.3%. Sample: CD4+ T cells from peripheral blood mononuclear cells, taken after pregnancy. The receptors stem from a female donor with multiple sclerosis, enrolled in a pregnancy study.

V usage is TRBV30 and J usage is TRBJ1-1; no reliable D call. V was cut by 2 bases and J by 4 bases, with 11 bases left in between. Germline V CDR1 and CDR2: GTSNPN, SVGIG (reference sequence). The CDR3 covers 13 residues. The DNA for the CDR3 is TGTGCCTGGAGTTCGGGGTCGGGCACTGAAGCTTTCTTT. It is translated as CAWSSGSGTEAFF.

The rearrangement links TRBV6-1 to TRBJ2-1, with 11 bases fitting TRBD2. The germline V gene encodes CDR1 MNHNS and CDR2 SASEGT. The trim removed 6 bases at V and 5 bases at J, leaving 6 bases unmatched. This CDR3 is 15 amino acids long. CDR3 DNA sequence: TGTGCCAGCAGCCCGACTAGCGGGGCCCACAATGAGCAGTTCTTC. Its protein product is CASSPTSGAHNEQFF.

The chain employs TRBV11-1 and TRBJ1-5; D gene ambiguous. This CDR3 is built from 14 residues. The ends were cut back, 5 bases at V and 0 bases at J, with 8 bases in the middle. CDR1 and CDR2 from the germline V gene are SGHAT and FQDESV (reference sequence). The CDR3 DNA is TGTGCCAGCAGCCCGGCGGGTAGCAATCAGCCCCAGCATTTT. Protein product: CASSPAGSNQPQHF.

This sequence joins TRBV7-2 and TRBJ2-3; 13 bases map to TRBD2. Germline CDR1 is SGHTA and CDR2 is FQGNSA. After removal of 4 bases from V and 3 bases from J, the junction contained 1 base not matched to a gene. This CDR3 contains 15 residues. CDR3 in amino acids: CASSSLAGGTDTQYF. CDR3 sequence (DNA): TGTGCCAGCAGCTCACTAGCGGGGGGGACAGATACGCAGTATTTT.

The chain carries TRBV7-9 and TRBJ1-2, with TRBD1 matching 7 bases. The CDR3 extends over 14 amino acids. Germline CDR1 is SEHNR and CDR2 is FQNEAQ (reference sequence). The V and J ends lost 3 bases and 5 bases, in that order; junction bases with no gene match: 6. The CDR3 DNA is TGTGCCAGCAGCTTGGGTGACAGGGAGTATGGCTACACCTTC. It codes for CASSLGDREYGYTF.

This chain links TRBV30 with TRBJ2-1, with D perhaps TRBD1 (7 bases). In germline, CDR1 is GTSNPN, CDR2 SVGIG (reference sequence). The CDR3 is 13 amino acids. Trimming stripped 8 bases from V and 10 bases from J, with 21 bases between. The CDR3 bases are TGTGCCCGGGGGCAGGGGGGAAGGAAAGAGCAGTTCTTC. Translation gives CARGQGGRKEQFF.

V is TRBV30 and J is TRBJ1-2; 9 bases match TRBD1. V shed 8 bases, J shed 8 bases, and the junction held 12 bases outside the gene matches. The CDR3 spans 13 residues. The germline CDR1 and CDR2 sequences are GTSNPN and SVGIG (reference sequence). CDR3 coding DNA: TGTGCCGGACTTGACAGGGGGGGATACGGCTACACCTTC. Amino acid sequence: CAGLDRGGYGYTF.

The V gene is TRBV19, the J gene TRBJ2-3; a possible D gene is TRBD2 (5 bases). V was trimmed by 10 bases and J by 5 bases, leaving 19 bases between them. Germline CDR1 and CDR2: LNHDA and SQIVND (reference sequence). This CDR3 contains 14 residues. In nucleotides, the CDR3 is TGTGCCACTAAGAGGGCGCCCCAGGTAGATACGCAGTATTTT. This translates into CATKRAPQVDTQYF.

V gene TRBV28 combines with J gene TRBJ1-5, with D unresolved. Germline CDR1 reads MDHEN; CDR2 reads SYDVKM. V lost 4 bases to trimming and J lost 4 bases, with 17 bases between them. This CDR3 is 16 amino acids long. The CDR3 sequence: CASSYLTEGLNQPQHF. In DNA form, the CDR3 reads TGTGCCAGCAGTTACTTAACCGAGGGCCTAAATCAGCCCCAGCATTTT.

This chain joins TRBV29-1 and TRBJ2-4; tentative D call: TRBD2 (5 bases). The CDR3 sequence is 14 residues long. Looked up from germline, CDR1 is SQVTM and CDR2 is ANQGSEA. Deletions cut 6 bases from V and 6 bases from J, with 18 bases between. The CDR3 region is CSVSTDTGINIQYF. Written as DNA, the CDR3 is TGCAGCGTCTCTACCGACACCGGGATAAACATTCAGTACTTC. Complete variable domain (other parts from reference TRBV29-1 and TRBJ2-4): SAVISQKPSRDICQRGTSLTIQCQVDSQVTMMFWYRQQPGQSLTLIATANQGSEATYESGFVIDKFPISRPNLTFSTLTVSNMSPEDSSIYLCSVSTDTGINIQYFGAGTRLSVL.

The rearrangement links TRBV6-1 to TRBJ1-1, with TRBD1 matching 8 bases. This CDR3 is 15 amino acids long. Trimming took 6 bases from V and 4 from J; bases not matched to a gene: 10. Per the germline V gene, CDR1 is MNHNS and CDR2 is SASEGT. The CDR3 bases are TGTGCCAGCAGAGCCCCTGACGGACAGGGCACTGAAGCTTTCTTT. It encodes CASRAPDGQGTEAFF.

The chain recombines TRBV2 with TRBJ1-2; 7 nucleotides line up with TRBD1. Germline CDR1 reads SNHLY; CDR2 reads FYNNEI. The CDR3 has 13 residues. CDR3 DNA: TGTGCGGACAGGACAGCGATGAACTATGGCTACACCTTC. Protein: CADRTAMNYGYTF.

The chain uses TRBV28 and TRBJ2-1; TRBD2 agrees at 11 bases. The CDR3 spans 16 residues. From germline, CDR1 is MDHEN and CDR2 SYDVKM. J gave up 6 bases and V 5 bases, and 9 bases lay outside the gene matches. This CDR3 reads CASSPLLAGGGNEQFF. As DNA, the CDR3 is TGTGCCAGCAGTCCTCTTCTAGCGGGAGGTGGCAATGAGCAGTTCTTC.

The V gene is TRBV19, the J gene TRBJ1-1; 12 positions match TRBD1. The CDR3 covers 16 residues. V was pared by 6 bases and J by 0 bases, with 5 bases of the junction left unmatched. From germline, CDR1 is LNHDA and CDR2 SQIVND (reference sequence). CDR3 DNA sequence: TGTGCCAGTAGACCGGGACAGGGGGCGATGAACACTGAAGCTTTCTTT. Amino acids: CASRPGQGAMNTEAFF.

This chain uses TRBV19 with TRBJ2-1, with D perhaps TRBD2 (6 bases). Between the trimmed V and J ends, which lost 6 bases and 1 base, there was a span of 25 bases. The CDR3 runs to 19 residues. Germline-derived CDR1 and CDR2 are LNHDA and SQIVND (reference sequence). CDR3 coding DNA: TGTGCCAGTAGCCTAACGCTGCCCGCCCGGGGAGGATCCTACAATGAGCAGTTCTTC. Translating gives CASSLTLPARGGSYNEQFF.

The V and J genes are TRBV10-2 and TRBJ1-1; TRBD1 agrees at 11 bases. The germline V gene encodes CDR1 WSHSY and CDR2 SAAADI. The ends lost 6 bases at V and 4 bases at J; junction bases unmatched: 7. The CDR3 has 15 residues. CDR3 sequence reads: CASRGDRGISTEAFF. The CDR3 coding sequence is TGCGCCAGCAGAGGGGACAGGGGGATAAGCACTGAAGCTTTCTTT.

J is TRBJ2-3 and V is TRBV5-1; D may be TRBD1 (5 bases). V dropped 3 bases and J dropped 0 bases, with 14 bases sitting between them. This CDR3 contains 16 residues. Germline lookup yields CDR1 SGHRS and CDR2 YFSETQ. This chain's CDR3 is CASSSRRASSTDTQYF. The DNA for the CDR3 is TGCGCCAGCAGCTCCCGCAGGGCCTCTAGCACAGATACGCAGTATTTT.

This clone showed up just once. The chain recombines TRBV2 with TRBJ1-5; TRBD1 matches at 9 bases. Germline values: CDR1 SNHLY, CDR2 FYNNEI. This CDR3 comprises 15 residues. V lost 4 bases and J lost 4; bases outside the gene matches: 5. The CDR3 sequence: CASSGGGQGNQPQHF. The CDR3 DNA is TGTGCCAGCAGTGGAGGTGGACAGGGGAATCAGCCCCAGCATTTT. The full variable domain, completed using reference TRBV2 and TRBJ1-5, is EPEVTQTPSHQVTQMGQEVILRCVPISNHLYFYWYRQILGQKVEFLVSFYNNEISEKSEIFDDQFSVERPDGSNFTLKIRSTKLEDSAMYFCASSGGGQGNQPQHFGDGTRLSIL.

This clone occurred once. The chain is built from TRBV28 and TRBJ1-4; D is perhaps TRBD1 (6 bases). Germline assignment: CDR1 MDHEN and CDR2 SYDVKM. This CDR3 has 12 amino acids. Trimming pared 2 bases from V and 13 bases from J, leaving 11 bases between. The CDR3 DNA sequence: TGTGCCAGCAGTTTAACAGGACAGCCACTGTTTTTT. Protein: CASSLTGQPLFF.

The V call is TRBV7-9, the J call TRBJ2-7, with a possible D match to TRBD2 (6 bases). Germline V gives CDR1 SEHNR, CDR2 FQNEAQ (reference sequence). V was trimmed by 0 bases and J by 1 base, leaving 10 bases between them. The CDR3 extends over 15 amino acids. This CDR3 is CASSLAAGSSYEQYF. CDR3 coding DNA: TGTGCCAGCAGCTTAGCGGCGGGGTCTTCCTACGAGCAGTACTTC.

The chain combines TRBV5-1 with TRBJ2-5; perhaps TRBD1 as D (6 bases). This CDR3 contains 15 residues. Germline V gene data show CDR1 as SGHRS and CDR2 as YFSETQ. Trimming pared 4 bases from V and 1 base from J, leaving 14 bases between. This chain's CDR3 is CASSVGGPRQETQYF. The DNA of the CDR3 is TGCGCCAGCAGCGTAGGGGGACCGCGCCAAGAGACCCAGTACTTC.

The chain joins TRBV19 to TRBJ2-1; TRBD2 is a possible D gene (5 bases). Per germline, CDR1 LNHDA and CDR2 SQIVND (reference sequence). The ends were cut back, 8 bases at V and 16 bases at J, with 21 bases in the middle. The CDR3 runs to 12 residues. The DNA for the CDR3 is TGTGCCAGTTTGTCCCCGGGAAAGGCCCCTTTCTTC. Amino acid sequence: CASLSPGKAPFF.

V gene TRBV7-9 combines with J gene TRBJ2-1; 9 positions agree with TRBD2. V trimming: 5 bases; J trimming: 5 bases; junction bases outside the gene matches: 7. CDR3 length equals 15 residues. Germline assignment: CDR1 SEHNR and CDR2 FQNEAQ (reference sequence). The CDR3 reads CASSMSGGFHNEQFF. In nucleotides, the CDR3 is TGTGCCAGCAGCATGAGCGGGGGGTTCCACAATGAGCAGTTCTTC.

Here the CDR3 DNA reads TGTGCCAGCAGCTCCGGGACTAGCCCAACCGGGGAGCTGTTTTTT. It is translated as CASSSGTSPTGELFF. This chain connects TRBV27 to TRBJ2-2, with TRBD2 matching 9 bases. Germline V lookup: CDR1 MNHEY, CDR2 SMNVEV (reference sequence). Trimming cost V 6 bases and J 5 bases; bases outside gene matches: 7. CDR3 length: 15 residues.

This chain links TRBV2 with TRBJ1-2, with D possibly being TRBD1 (6 bases). The CDR3 has 13 amino acids. The germline V gene has CDR1 SNHLY and CDR2 FYNNEI. The ends were cut back, 6 bases at V and 5 bases at J, with 13 bases in the middle. DNA of the CDR3: TGTGCCAGCAGGCGACAGGATCTATATGGCTACACCTTC. This codes for CASRRQDLYGYTF. The full variable domain, completed using reference TRBV2 and TRBJ1-2, is EPEVTQTPSHQVTQMGQEVILRCVPISNHLYFYWYRQILGQKVEFLVSFYNNEISEKSEIFDDQFSVERPDGSNFTLKIRSTKLEDSAMYFCASRRQDLYGYTFGSGTRLTVV.

The rearrangement uses TRBV4-2 and TRBJ2-1; TRBD2 matches 12 bases. This CDR3 region has 16 residues. From germline, CDR1 is LGHNA and CDR2 YNFKEQ. The junction had 3 bases not matched to a gene; V was cut back by 2 bases and J by 4 bases. The CDR3 spells CASSQLAGGTYNEQFF. As DNA, the CDR3 is TGTGCCAGCAGCCAACTAGCGGGGGGGACGTACAATGAGCAGTTCTTC.

The V and J genes are TRBV10-3 and TRBJ2-3; 9 bases map to TRBD2. This CDR3 has 15 amino acids. The germline CDR1 and CDR2 sequences are ENHRY and SYGVKD. V lost 6 bases and J lost 4; bases outside the gene matches: 8. The CDR3 region is CAIRSASGTADTQYF. Here the CDR3 DNA reads TGTGCCATCAGGTCGGCTAGCGGGACCGCAGATACGCAGTATTTT.

The rearrangement uses TRBV7-6 and TRBJ2-7; TRBD2 matches at 12 bases. The V gene's germline CDR1 is SGHVS and CDR2 FNYEAQ. This CDR3 is 16 amino acids long. Losses at the gene ends were 5 bases for V and 2 bases for J; bases not matched to a gene: 7. The CDR3 nucleotides are TGTGCCAGCAGCGCAAGAGGACTAGCGGGACCCTACGAGCAGTACTTC. Protein product: CASSARGLAGPYEQYF.

The V and J genes are TRBV6-6 and TRBJ1-6; D is perhaps TRBD1 (5 bases). CDR1 is MNHNY and CDR2 is SVGAGI in the germline V gene (reference sequence). Trimming left V 8 bases short and J 6 bases short, with 11 bases between. The CDR3 is 13 amino acids. The CDR3 sequence: CASSHGGNSPLHF. The DNA of the CDR3 is TGTGCCAGCTCCCACGGGGGTAATTCACCCCTCCACTTT.

This chain links TRBV6-1 with TRBJ1-1, with D possibly matching TRBD1 (5 bases). Germline assignment: CDR1 MNHNS and CDR2 SASEGT. The CDR3 spans 14 residues. Trimming stripped 9 bases from V and 4 bases from J, with 18 bases between. The CDR3 here is CASQGGVGLTEAFF. The CDR3 bases are TGTGCCAGTCAAGGAGGGGTTGGGCTCACTGAAGCTTTCTTT.

This clone appeared once. V usage is TRBV7-2 and J usage is TRBJ1-2, with a weak D call TRBD1 (5 bases). Deletions cut 5 bases from V and 4 bases from J, with 29 bases between. Germline-derived CDR1 and CDR2 are SGHTA and FQGNSA. This CDR3 is 19 amino acids long. The CDR3 coding sequence is TGTGCCAGCAGCCAAGCTTATAGCGGGAAAACTGAGGGACTCTATGGCTACACCTTC. This encodes CASSQAYSGKTEGLYGYTF.